This is a list of T cell receptor beta chains from one sample in a study of regulatory T cells in long-lasting Graves disease. TCRdb processed the multiplex PCR reads anew with MiXCR; each CDR3 protein has one entry. Among 450,000 or so distinct CDR3 sequences, less than 25% were seen once, and the ten largest hold about an eighth. This specimen consisted of peripheral blood mononuclear cells (PBMCs), obtained when the disease was refractory, from a patient treated with antithyroid drugs. These receptor sequences come from a female donor with Graves disease. Each CDR3 is given with its conserved first and last residue. Fields, in order: clone size, J gene, D gene, V gene, CDR3 DNA, CDR3 protein. The D gene is left open where the match is weak. Rows give clone size only sometimes, using once, few, many, or a class for an expanded clone.

many	TRBJ1-5	NA	TRBV2	TGTGCCAGCAGACTGGTGGAGGGAAATCAGCCCCAGCATTTT	CASRLVEGNQPQHF
few	TRBJ2-7	NA	TRBV20-1	TGCAGTGCTAGCTGGGACCCCTCTCCCTACGAGCAGTACTTC	CSASWDPSPYEQYF
many	TRBJ2-4	NA	TRBV2	TGTGCCAGCAGCACGGGATCGTTTCAGTACTTC	CASSTGSFQYF
few	TRBJ1-2	TRBD1	TRBV19	TGTGCCACTAATCCCGGGACAGGGTCTATCAACTATGGCTACACCTTC	CATNPGTGSINYGYTF
few	TRBJ1-5	NA	TRBV6-5	TGTGCCAGCAGTTCCGACAGATATAGCAATCAGCCCCAGCATTTT	CASSSDRYSNQPQHF
few	TRBJ1-1	NA	TRBV4-3	TGCGCCAGCAGCCAAGATCAGGAGGCGGGGAGGCACACTGAAGCTTTCTTT	CASSQDQEAGRHTEAFF
NA	TRBJ1-5	NA	TRBV5-5	TGTGCCAGCAGCTTGGTCACATTCGGCAATCAGCCCCAGCATTTT	CASSLVTFGNQPQHF
NA	TRBJ2-3	TRBD1	TRBV6-1	TGTGCCAGCACCTACGGACAGGGGGGAACAGATACGCAGTATTTT	CASTYGQGGTDTQYF
few	TRBJ2-7	NA	TRBV12-3/TRBV12-4	TGTGCCAGCAGTGGGGGGCCCGACCCCTACGAGCAGTACTTC	CASSGGPDPYEQYF
NA	TRBJ1-4	TRBD1	TRBV10-3	TGTGCCACCGGGGGGACAGATAATGAAAAACTGTTTTTT	CATGGTDNEKLFF
NA	TRBJ2-7	TRBD2	TRBV10-3	TGTGCCATCACCCCTCGAGGCGGGAGTTACGAGCAGTACTTC	CAITPRGGSYEQYF
NA	TRBJ1-1	TRBD1	TRBV6-1	TGTGCCAGCAGTGAACGGGACAGGAGCGACGCTGAAGCTTTCTTT	CASSERDRSDAEAFF
many	TRBJ2-5	TRBD2	TRBV7-9	TGTGCCAGCAGCTTAATTAGAACTAGCGGGAGTATGATCCAGTACTTC	CASSLIRTSGSMIQYF
many	TRBJ1-2	TRBD1	TRBV6-1	TGTGCCAGCAGTCGGCCCGGACAGGGGGCGCCCGGCTATGGCTACACCTTC	CASSRPGQGAPGYGYTF
NA	TRBJ1-1	NA	TRBV6-2/TRBV6-3	TGTGCCAGCAGTTTGGGACGGACCTATGACACTGAAGCTTTCTTT	CASSLGRTYDTEAFF
NA	TRBJ1-6	NA	TRBV28	TGTGCCAGCAGTTTATCTACAGGGTGGGATAATTCACCCCTCCACTTT	CASSLSTGWDNSPLHF
NA	TRBJ1-6	TRBD1	TRBV6-5	TGTGCCAGCAGTTACCCTAACAGGGGTTCACCCCTCCACTTT	CASSYPNRGSPLHF
many	TRBJ1-2	NA	TRBV28	TGTGCCAGCAGTATCAGACATTCCTATGGCTACACCTTC	CASSIRHSYGYTF
NA	TRBJ2-7	TRBD2	TRBV14	TGTGCCAGCAGCCTAGGCGGGGGGGTCGAGCAGTACTTC	CASSLGGGVEQYF
many	TRBJ1-6	NA	TRBV7-2	TGTGCCAGCAGGCCCATTTTGGGGTCACCCCTCCACTTT	CASRPILGSPLHF
many	TRBJ1-4	NA	TRBV7-9	TGTGCCAGCCGCTCGATTGGGCAGAAGAATGAAAAACTGTTTTTT	CASRSIGQKNEKLFF
many	TRBJ1-1	NA	TRBV20-1	TGCAGTGCTACCCGAAGTCTTGGGAACACTGAAGCTTTCTTT	CSATRSLGNTEAFF
many	TRBJ2-1	TRBD2	TRBV12-3/TRBV12-4	TGTGCCAGCAGTTCCTATCTAGCGGGAGATTACAATGAGCAGTTCTTC	CASSSYLAGDYNEQFF
few	TRBJ2-5	NA	TRBV30	TGTGCCTGGAGTGTAGGCGGCGGACAAGAGACCCAGTACTTC	CAWSVGGGQETQYF
many	TRBJ1-5	NA	TRBV12-3/TRBV12-4	TGTGCCAGCAGTTTCGGCTTGATGGGCAATCAGCCCCAGCATTTT	CASSFGLMGNQPQHF
few	TRBJ1-2	NA	TRBV7-2	TGTGCCAGCAGCTTGTCACAGGGAACAGGCTACGGCTACACCTTC	CASSLSQGTGYGYTF
many	TRBJ2-5	NA	TRBV29-1	TGCAGCGTCACTCAGGGGAAAGAGACCCAGTACTTC	CSVTQGKETQYF
NA	TRBJ2-7	NA	TRBV2	TGTGCCAGCAGTTACGTAGGGGGTATCTCCTACGAGCAGTACTTC	CASSYVGGISYEQYF